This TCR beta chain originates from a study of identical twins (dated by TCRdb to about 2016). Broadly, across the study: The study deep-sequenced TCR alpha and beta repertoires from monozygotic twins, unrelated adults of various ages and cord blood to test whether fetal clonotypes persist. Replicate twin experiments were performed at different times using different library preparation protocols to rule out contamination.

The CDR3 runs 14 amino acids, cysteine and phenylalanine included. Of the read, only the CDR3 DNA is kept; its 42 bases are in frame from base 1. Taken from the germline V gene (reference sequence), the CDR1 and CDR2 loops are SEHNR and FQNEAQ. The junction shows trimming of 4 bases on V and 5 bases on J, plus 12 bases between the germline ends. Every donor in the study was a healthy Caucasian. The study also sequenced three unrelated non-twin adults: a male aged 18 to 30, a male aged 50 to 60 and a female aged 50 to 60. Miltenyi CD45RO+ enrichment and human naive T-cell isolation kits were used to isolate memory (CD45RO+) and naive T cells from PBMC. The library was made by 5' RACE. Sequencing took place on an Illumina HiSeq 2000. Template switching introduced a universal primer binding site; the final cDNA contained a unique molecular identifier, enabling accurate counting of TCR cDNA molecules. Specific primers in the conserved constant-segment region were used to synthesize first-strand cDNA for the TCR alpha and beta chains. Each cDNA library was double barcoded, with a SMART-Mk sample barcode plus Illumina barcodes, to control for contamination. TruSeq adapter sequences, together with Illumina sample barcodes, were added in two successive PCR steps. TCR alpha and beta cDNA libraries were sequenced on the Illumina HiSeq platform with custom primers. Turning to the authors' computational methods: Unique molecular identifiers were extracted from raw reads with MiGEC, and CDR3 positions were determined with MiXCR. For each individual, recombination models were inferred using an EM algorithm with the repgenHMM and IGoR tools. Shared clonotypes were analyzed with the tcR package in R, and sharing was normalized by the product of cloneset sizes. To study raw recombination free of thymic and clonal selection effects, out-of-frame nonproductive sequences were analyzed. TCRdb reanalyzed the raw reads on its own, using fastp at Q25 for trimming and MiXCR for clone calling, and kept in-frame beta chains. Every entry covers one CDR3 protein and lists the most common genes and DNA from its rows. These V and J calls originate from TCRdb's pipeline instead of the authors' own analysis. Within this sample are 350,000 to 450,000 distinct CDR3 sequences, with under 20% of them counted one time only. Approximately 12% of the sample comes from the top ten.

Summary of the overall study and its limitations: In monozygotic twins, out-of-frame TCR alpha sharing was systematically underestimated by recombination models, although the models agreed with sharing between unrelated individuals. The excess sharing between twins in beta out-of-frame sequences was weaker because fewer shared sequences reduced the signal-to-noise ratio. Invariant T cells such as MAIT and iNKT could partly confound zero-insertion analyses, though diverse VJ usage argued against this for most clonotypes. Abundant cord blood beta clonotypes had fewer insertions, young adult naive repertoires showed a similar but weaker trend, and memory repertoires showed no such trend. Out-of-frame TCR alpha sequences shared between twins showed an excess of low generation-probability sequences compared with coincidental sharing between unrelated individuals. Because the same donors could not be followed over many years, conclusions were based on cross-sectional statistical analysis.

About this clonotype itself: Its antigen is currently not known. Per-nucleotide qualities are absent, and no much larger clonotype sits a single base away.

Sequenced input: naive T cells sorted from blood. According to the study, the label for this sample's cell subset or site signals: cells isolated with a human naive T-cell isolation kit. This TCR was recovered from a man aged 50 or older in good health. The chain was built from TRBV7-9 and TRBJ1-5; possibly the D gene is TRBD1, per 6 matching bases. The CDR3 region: CASSSGHRDQPQHF. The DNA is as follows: TGTGCCAGCAGCTCCGGTCACAGGGATCAGCCCCAGCATTTT.